This is a list of T cell receptor beta chains from one sample in a study of T cell responses to AZD1222 COVID-19 vaccine. The data were produced by immunoSEQ multiplex PCR, yet TCRdb's version contains in-frame clones alone and is incomplete. Here the sample spans 80,000 or so clones, roughly 80% being singletons. The sequences come from peripheral blood, collected on day 0 of AZD1222 vaccination. The receptor source for this set is an adult in good health. The CDR3 runs from the conserved cysteine through the conserved F or W. D genes are given only for firm matches. Clone size, where shown, is once, few, many, or a class for clones that have expanded.

clone_size j_call v_call d_call cdr3_length cdr3_nt cdr3_aa
- TRBJ1-2 TRBV10-3 TRBD1 15 TGTGCCATCAGTGAGCGGGGACAGGGTAACTATGGCTACACCTTC CAISERGQGNYGYTF
- TRBJ1-5 TRBV19 - 15 TGTGCCAGTAACCGCAGGACAGAGACGCATCAGCCCCAGCATTTT CASNRRTETHQPQHF
once TRBJ1-2 TRBV19 - 11 TGTGCCAGTAGTATCGGGCCTATCTACACCTTC CASSIGPIYTF
- TRBJ2-5 TRBV7-2 - 12 TGTGCCAGCAGCTTGGGGCAGAACTCCCAGTACTTC CASSLGQNSQYF
few TRBJ1-6 TRBV19 TRBD1 16 TGTGCCAGTAGTATGACAGGGATCACCTATAATTCACCCCTCCACTTT CASSMTGITYNSPLHF
- TRBJ2-7 TRBV7-2 TRBD1 15 TGTGCCAGCAGCTCCGGACAGGGGGTGGTCTACGAGCAGTACTTC CASSSGQGVVYEQYF
- TRBJ2-5 TRBV5-6 - 16 TGTGCCAGCAGCTTCCCGAGGCTAGACCGACAAGAGACCCAGTACTTC CASSFPRLDRQETQYF
- TRBJ2-1 TRBV29-1 TRBD2 11 TGCAGCGCGGGACTATATAATGAGCAGTTCTTC CSAGLYNEQFF
once TRBJ2-7 TRBV2 - 12 TGTGCCAGCAGGGGACCCGAGCGCGAGCAGTACTTC CASRGPEREQYF
- TRBJ2-3 TRBV5-1 - 16 TGCGCCAGCAGCTTGGAGTCCCGGGGAAGCACAGATACGCAGTATTTT CASSLESRGSTDTQYF
- TRBJ2-3 TRBV4-3 TRBD2 15 TGCGCCAGCAGCCAAGGGCATGAGGCGGGGGACACGCAGTATTTT CASSQGHEAGDTQYF
- TRBJ1-1 TRBV27 - 15 TGTGCCAGCAGGTCCCCTTGGGGTGGGACCACTGAAGCTTTCTTT CASRSPWGGTTEAFF
- TRBJ2-3 TRBV6-5 TRBD2 15 TGTGCCAGCAGTCCCGGGACTAGCGGGAGTGATACGCAGTATTTT CASSPGTSGSDTQYF
- TRBJ2-7 TRBV30 - 13 TGTGCCTGGAGTGTAGGAAGCGGCTACGAGCAGTACTTC CAWSVGSGYEQYF
- TRBJ1-1 TRBV19 - 15 TGTGCCAGTAGACCGCAACAGGGAATGAACACTGAAGCTTTCTTT CASRPQQGMNTEAFF
- TRBJ2-4 TRBV20-1 - 11 TGCAGTGCGTTGGACAAAAACATTCAGTACTTC CSALDKNIQYF
once TRBJ2-2 TRBV25-1 - 14 TGTGCCAGCAGTGAATACACAGGGTCCGGGGAGCTGTTTTTT CASSEYTGSGELFF
- TRBJ2-6 TRBV4-3 TRBD1 18 TGCGCCAGCAGCCAAGATATCCCAACAGGGGCTGGGGCCAACGTCCTGACTTTC CASSQDIPTGAGANVLTF
- TRBJ2-7 TRBV27 TRBD1 17 TGTGCCAGCAGTTCACCGAAGGAACAGGGGAGTGCACACGAGCAGTACTTC CASSSPKEQGSAHEQYF
- TRBJ1-1 TRBV4-2 - 14 TGTGCCAGCAGCCTAGACAGGTTGAACACTGAAGCTTTCTTT CASSLDRLNTEAFF
- TRBJ1-5 TRBV5-1 - 11 TGCGCCAGCGGAACGGGACTGACCCAGCATTTT CASGTGLTQHF
once TRBJ1-4 TRBV27 - 15 TGTGCCAGCAGTTCAATCTCCCGCGGGAATGAAAAACTGTTTTTT CASSSISRGNEKLFF
- TRBJ2-7 TRBV11-3 - 15 TGTGCCAGCAGCTTAGGCCCAGGGACAACCTACGAGCAGTACTTC CASSLGPGTTYEQYF
- TRBJ2-3 TRBV11-1 - 16 TGTGCCAGCAGCTTAGTAGGGGGGGCACCCACAGATACGCAGTATTTT CASSLVGGAPTDTQYF
- TRBJ1-6 TRBV6-5 - 14 TGTGCCAGCAGACACAGGGCGTTGAATTCACCCCTCCACTTT CASRHRALNSPLHF
- TRBJ2-7 TRBV30 TRBD1 12 TGTGCCTGGAGCGGGACAGGAGACGAGCAGTACTTC CAWSGTGDEQYF
- TRBJ2-6 TRBV28 - 15 TGTGCCAGCAGTTTAGGGGGGCCCGGGGCCAACGTCCTGACTTTC CASSLGGPGANVLTF
once TRBJ1-3 TRBV3-1/TRBV3-2 - 15 TGTGCCAGCAGCCGCCAACGGAACTCTGGAAACACCATATATTTT CASSRQRNSGNTIYF
- TRBJ1-4 TRBV6-5 - 14 TGTGCCAGCAGTTACGAGCCTGGTAATGAAAAACTGTTTTTT CASSYEPGNEKLFF
few TRBJ1-2 TRBV6-6 - 16 TGTGCCAGCAAAAAACCCGACAGTACGAAGAACTATGGCTACACCTTC CASKKPDSTKNYGYTF
- TRBJ1-2 TRBV19 - 16 TGTGCCAGTAGTATAGAGGCGGGTGTCTCTAGCTATGGCTACACCTTC CASSIEAGVSSYGYTF
- TRBJ2-3 TRBV20-1 - 14 TGCAGTGCTAGTAGGACACCTAGCACAGATACGCAGTATTTT CSASRTPSTDTQYF
- TRBJ1-1 TRBV5-1 TRBD1 14 TGCGCCAGCAGCTTAAGCAGGGGGGGAACTGAAGCTTTCTTT CASSLSRGGTEAFF
- TRBJ1-6 TRBV2 - 15 TGTGCCAGCAGTGATTTAGGCAGGGATAATTCACCCCTCCACTTT CASSDLGRDNSPLHF
- TRBJ1-4 TRBV6-1 - 16 TGTGCCAGCGGGGAAGGGGAGGGCTGGACTAATGAAAAACTGTTTTTT CASGEGEGWTNEKLFF
once TRBJ2-1 TRBV5-1 TRBD1 16 TGCGCCAGCAGCCTACCGCGGACAGGCTCCTACAATGAGCAGTTCTTC CASSLPRTGSYNEQFF
- TRBJ2-3 TRBV5-1 TRBD2 15 TGCGCCAGCATATCGGGGCGGGGGGGCACAGATACGCAGTATTTT CASISGRGGTDTQYF
- TRBJ1-2 TRBV6-6 - 15 TGTGCCAGCAGGGGACCGGACAGTTCTGGTTATGGCTACACCTTC CASRGPDSSGYGYTF
- TRBJ2-2 TRBV19 - 14 TGTGCCAGTAGTATAGTTCCGGACACCGGGGAGCTGTTTTTT CASSIVPDTGELFF
- TRBJ2-7 TRBV2 TRBD1 14 TGTGCCAGCAATGGACAGGGGGCAAAGTACGAGCAGTACTTC CASNGQGAKYEQYF
- TRBJ2-7 TRBV4-1 - 17 TGCGCCAGCAGCCAGCTCCTTTCCAGGACCGAGACCTACGAGCAGTACTTC CASSQLLSRTETYEQYF